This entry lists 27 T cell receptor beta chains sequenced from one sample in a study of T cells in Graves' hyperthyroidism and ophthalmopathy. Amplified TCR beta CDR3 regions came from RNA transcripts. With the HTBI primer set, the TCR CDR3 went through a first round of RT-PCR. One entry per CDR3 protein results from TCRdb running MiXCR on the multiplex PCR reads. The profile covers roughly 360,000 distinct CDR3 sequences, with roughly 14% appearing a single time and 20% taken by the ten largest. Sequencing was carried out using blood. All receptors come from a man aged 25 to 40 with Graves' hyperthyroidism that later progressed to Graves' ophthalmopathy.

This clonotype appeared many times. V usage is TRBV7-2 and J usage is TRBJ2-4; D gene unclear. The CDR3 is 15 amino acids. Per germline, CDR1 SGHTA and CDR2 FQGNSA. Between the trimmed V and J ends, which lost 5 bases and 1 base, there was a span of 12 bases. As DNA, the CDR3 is TGTGCCAGCAGCCTCCGAGTAGGGGCCAAAAACATTCAGTACTTC. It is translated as CASSLRVGAKNIQYF.

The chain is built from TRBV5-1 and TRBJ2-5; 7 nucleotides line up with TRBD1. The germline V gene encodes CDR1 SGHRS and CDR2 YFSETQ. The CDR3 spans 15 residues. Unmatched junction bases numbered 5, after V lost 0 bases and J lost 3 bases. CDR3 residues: CASSLGQGMKETQYF. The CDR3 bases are TGCGCCAGCAGCTTGGGACAGGGAATGAAAGAGACCCAGTACTTC.

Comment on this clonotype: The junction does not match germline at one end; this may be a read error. The CDR3 bases are TGTGTCACCAGTGATTTCCCGGCTGAGACCGGGGAGCTGTTTTTT. Amino acid sequence: CVTSDFPAETGELFF. The chain employs TRBV24-1 and TRBJ2-2; D ambiguous. The CDR3 contains 15 residues. Germline lookup yields CDR1 KGHDR and CDR2 SFDVKD.

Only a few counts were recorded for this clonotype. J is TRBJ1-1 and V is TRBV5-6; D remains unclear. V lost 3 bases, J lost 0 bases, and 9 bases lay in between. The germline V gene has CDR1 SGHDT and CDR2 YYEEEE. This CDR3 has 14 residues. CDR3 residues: CASSSIHMNTEAFF. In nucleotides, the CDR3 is TGTGCCAGCAGCTCGATACACATGAACACTGAAGCTTTCTTT.

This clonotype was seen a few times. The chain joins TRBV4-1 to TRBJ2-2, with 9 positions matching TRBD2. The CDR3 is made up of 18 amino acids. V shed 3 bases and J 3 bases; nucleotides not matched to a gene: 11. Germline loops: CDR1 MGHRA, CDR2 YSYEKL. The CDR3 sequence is CASSQQLPGTSYTGELFF. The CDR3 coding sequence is TGCGCCAGCAGCCAGCAACTCCCCGGGACTAGCTACACCGGGGAGCTGTTTTTT.

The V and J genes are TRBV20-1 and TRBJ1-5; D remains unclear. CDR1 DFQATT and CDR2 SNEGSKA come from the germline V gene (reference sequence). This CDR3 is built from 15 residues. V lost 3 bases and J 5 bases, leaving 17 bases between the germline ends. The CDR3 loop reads CSASPVAAYYQPQHF. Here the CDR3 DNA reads TGCAGTGCTAGCCCCGTGGCAGCCTACTATCAGCCCCAGCATTTT.

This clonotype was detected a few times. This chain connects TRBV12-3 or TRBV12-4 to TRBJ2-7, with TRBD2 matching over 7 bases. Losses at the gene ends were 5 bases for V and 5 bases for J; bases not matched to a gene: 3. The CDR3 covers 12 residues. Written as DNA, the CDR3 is TGTGCCAGCAGTAGGACTAGAGACGAGCAGTACTTC. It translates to CASSRTRDEQYF.

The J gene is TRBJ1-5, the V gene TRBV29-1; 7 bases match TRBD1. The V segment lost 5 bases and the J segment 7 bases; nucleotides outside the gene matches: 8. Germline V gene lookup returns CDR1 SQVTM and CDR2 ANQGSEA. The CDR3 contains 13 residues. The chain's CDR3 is CSVRDSLGQPQHF. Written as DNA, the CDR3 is TGCAGCGTTCGGGACAGTTTAGGACAGCCCCAGCATTTT.

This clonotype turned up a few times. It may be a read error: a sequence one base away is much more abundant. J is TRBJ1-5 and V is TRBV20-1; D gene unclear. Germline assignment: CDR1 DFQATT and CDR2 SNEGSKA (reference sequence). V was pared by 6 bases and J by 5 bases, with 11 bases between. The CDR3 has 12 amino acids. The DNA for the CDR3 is TGCAGTGCGGAGGAAGGACATCAGCCCCAGCATTTT. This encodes CSAEEGHQPQHF.

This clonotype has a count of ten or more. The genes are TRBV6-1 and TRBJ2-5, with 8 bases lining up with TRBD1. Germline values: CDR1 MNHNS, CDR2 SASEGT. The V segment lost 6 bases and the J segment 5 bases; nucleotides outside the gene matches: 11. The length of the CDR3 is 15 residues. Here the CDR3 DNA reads TGTGCCAGCAGCTCCCCTTACAGGGGGTTGGAGACCCAGTACTTC. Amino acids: CASSSPYRGLETQYF.

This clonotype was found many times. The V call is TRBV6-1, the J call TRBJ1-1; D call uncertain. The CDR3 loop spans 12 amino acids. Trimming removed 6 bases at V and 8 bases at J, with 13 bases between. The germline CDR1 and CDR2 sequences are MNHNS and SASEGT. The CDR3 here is CASRPPGGEAFF. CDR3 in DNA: TGTGCCAGCAGGCCCCCGGGAGGAGAAGCTTTCTTT.

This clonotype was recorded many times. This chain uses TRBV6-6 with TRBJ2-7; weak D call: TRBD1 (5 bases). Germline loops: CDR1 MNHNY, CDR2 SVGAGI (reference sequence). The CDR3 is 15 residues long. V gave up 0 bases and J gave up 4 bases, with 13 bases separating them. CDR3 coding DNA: TGTGCCAGCAGTTACTCGACCTCCAGACAGTACGAGCAGTACTTC. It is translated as CASSYSTSRQYEQYF.

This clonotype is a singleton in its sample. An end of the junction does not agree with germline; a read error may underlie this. The CDR3 nucleotides read TGTGTCAGCAGCTTGTTCGGGGCGAATTACGAGCAGTACTTC. This encodes CVSSLFGANYEQYF. This chain connects TRBV7-6 to TRBJ2-7, with D perhaps matching TRBD1 or TRBD2 (5 bases each). The CDR3 contains 14 residues. The germline gives CDR1 SGHVS, CDR2 FNYEAQ.

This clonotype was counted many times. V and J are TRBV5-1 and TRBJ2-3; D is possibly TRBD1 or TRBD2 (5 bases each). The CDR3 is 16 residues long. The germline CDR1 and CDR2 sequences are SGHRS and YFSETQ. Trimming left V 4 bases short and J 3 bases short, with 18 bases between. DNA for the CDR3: TGCGCCAGCAGCCAAATAGTAGAGGGGCCAACAGATACGCAGTATTTT. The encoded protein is CASSQIVEGPTDTQYF.

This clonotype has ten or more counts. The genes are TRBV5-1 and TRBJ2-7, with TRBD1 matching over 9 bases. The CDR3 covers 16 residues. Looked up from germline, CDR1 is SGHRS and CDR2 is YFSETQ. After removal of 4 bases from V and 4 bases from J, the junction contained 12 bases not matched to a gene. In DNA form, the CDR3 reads TGCGCCAGCAGCGATAGGGTACAGGGGGCAGGGTACGAGCAGTACTTC. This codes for CASSDRVQGAGYEQYF.

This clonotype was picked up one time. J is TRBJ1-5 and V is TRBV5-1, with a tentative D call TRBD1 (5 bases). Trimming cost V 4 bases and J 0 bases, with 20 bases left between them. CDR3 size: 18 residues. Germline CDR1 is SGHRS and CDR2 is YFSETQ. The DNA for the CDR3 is TGCGCCAGCAGCCGGGACTGGCCAGCCATTTATAGCAATCAGCCCCAGCATTTT. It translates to CASSRDWPAIYSNQPQHF.

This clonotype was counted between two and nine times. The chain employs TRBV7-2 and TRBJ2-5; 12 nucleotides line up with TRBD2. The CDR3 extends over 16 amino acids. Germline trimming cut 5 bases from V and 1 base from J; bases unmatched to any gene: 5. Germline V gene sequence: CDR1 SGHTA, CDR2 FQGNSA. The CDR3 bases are TGTGCCAGCAGCGAGGCACTAGCGGGGGGCCAAGAGACCCAGTACTTC. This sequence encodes CASSEALAGGQETQYF.

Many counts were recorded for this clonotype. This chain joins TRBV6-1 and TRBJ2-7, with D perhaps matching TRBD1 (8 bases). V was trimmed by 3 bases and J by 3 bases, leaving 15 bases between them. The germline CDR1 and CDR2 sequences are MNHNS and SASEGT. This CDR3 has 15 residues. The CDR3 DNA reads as TGTGCCAGCAGTGATTACAGGGGGGGAATCTACGAGCAGTACTTC. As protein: CASSDYRGGIYEQYF.

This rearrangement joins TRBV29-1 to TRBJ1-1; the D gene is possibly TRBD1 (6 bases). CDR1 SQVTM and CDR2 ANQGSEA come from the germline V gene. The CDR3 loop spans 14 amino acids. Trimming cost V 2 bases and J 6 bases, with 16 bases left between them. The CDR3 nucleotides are TGCAGCGTTGAAACCCCGAGGGGGAGTGCTGAAGCTTTCTTT. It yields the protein CSVETPRGSAEAFF.

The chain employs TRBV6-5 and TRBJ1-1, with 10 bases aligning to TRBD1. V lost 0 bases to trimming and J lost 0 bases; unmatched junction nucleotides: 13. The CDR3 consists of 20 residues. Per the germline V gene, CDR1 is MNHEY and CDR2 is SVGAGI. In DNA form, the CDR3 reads TGTGCCAGCAGTTACTCCGGGACAGGGGTTCTATCTGCCATGAACACTGAAGCTTTCTTT. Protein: CASSYSGTGVLSAMNTEAFF.

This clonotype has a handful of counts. CDR3 loop: CASTIFGGIGSKPNEKLFF. The CDR3 nucleotides read TGTGCCAGTACCATATTCGGCGGCATTGGGTCCAAACCTAATGAAAAACTGTTTTTT. The chain uses TRBV19 and TRBJ1-4; D is unresolved. The V gene's germline CDR1 is LNHDA and CDR2 SQIVND (reference sequence). This CDR3 region has 19 residues. Trimming removed 7 bases at V and 3 bases at J, with 27 bases between.

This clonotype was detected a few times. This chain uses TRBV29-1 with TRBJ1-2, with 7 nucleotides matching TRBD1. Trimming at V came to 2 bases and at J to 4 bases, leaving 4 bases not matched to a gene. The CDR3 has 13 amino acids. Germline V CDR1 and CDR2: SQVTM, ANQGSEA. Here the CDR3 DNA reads TGCAGCGTTGAACGACAGGGCAGCTATGGCTACACCTTC. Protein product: CSVERQGSYGYTF.

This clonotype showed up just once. The chain's CDR3 is CASSRGRALREKLFF. CDR3 coding DNA: TGTGCCAGCAGCAGGGGCAGGGCCCTACGTGAAAAACTGTTTTTT. This chain joins TRBV5-6 and TRBJ1-4; D may be TRBD1 (5 bases). Germline V gene lookup returns CDR1 SGHDT and CDR2 YYEEEE. The CDR3 has 15 residues. The ends were cut back, 4 bases at V and 7 bases at J, with 17 bases in the middle.

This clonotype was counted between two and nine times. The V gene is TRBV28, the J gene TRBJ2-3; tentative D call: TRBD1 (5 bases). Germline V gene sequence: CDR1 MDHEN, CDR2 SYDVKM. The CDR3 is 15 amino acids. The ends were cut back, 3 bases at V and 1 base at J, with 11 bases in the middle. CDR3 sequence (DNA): TGTGCCAGCAGTTTTGGGGCATCTGGCACAGATACGCAGTATTTT. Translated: CASSFGASGTDTQYF.

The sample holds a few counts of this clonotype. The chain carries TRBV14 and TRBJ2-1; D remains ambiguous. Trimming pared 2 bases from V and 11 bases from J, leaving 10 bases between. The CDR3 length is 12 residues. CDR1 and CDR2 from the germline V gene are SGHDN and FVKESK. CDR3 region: CASSQFDIQQFF. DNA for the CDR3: TGTGCCAGCAGCCAATTTGATATACAGCAGTTCTTC.

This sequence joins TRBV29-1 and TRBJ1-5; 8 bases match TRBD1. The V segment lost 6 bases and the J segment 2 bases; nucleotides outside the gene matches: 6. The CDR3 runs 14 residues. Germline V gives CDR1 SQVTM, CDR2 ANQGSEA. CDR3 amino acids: CSVWTGKGNQPQHF. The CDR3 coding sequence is TGCAGCGTGTGGACAGGGAAGGGCAATCAGCCCCAGCATTTT.

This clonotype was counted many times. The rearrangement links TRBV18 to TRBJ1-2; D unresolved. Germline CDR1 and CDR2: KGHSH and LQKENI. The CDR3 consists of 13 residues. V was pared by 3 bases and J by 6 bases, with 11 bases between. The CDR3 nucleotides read TGTGCCAGCTCACCCGGACCGGCCCATGGCTACACCTTC. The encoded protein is CASSPGPAHGYTF.